Listed here are 5 T cell receptor beta chains from one sample, sequenced in a study of T cell repertoires in cytomegalovirus infection. TCRdb re-analysed the reads in MiXCR, keeping a single row per CDR3 protein. Among over 150,000 distinct CDR3 sequences listed, 15% to 20% were seen once. The sample comprised CD8+ T cells from PBMCs. These receptors originate from a human donor in good health (CMV status not recorded). Some clones in this sample may be carry-over from other donors' samples.

The chain links TRBV4-2 to TRBJ2-5, with 9 bases matching TRBD2. The CDR3 has 18 amino acids. Germline loops: CDR1 LGHNA, CDR2 YNFKEQ. Losses at the gene ends were 1 base for V and 1 base for J; bases not matched to a gene: 10. The CDR3, as DNA: TGTGCCAGCAGCCAAGTATTTCCCCCTAGCGGGGCCCAAGAGACCCAGTACTTC. This gives the protein CASSQVFPPSGAQETQYF.

The chain employs TRBV27 and TRBJ2-1; D possibly matches TRBD1 or TRBD2 (5 bases each). The CDR3 is made up of 16 amino acids. Trimming left V 1 base short and J 0 bases short, with 10 bases between. In germline, CDR1 is MNHEY, CDR2 SMNVEV (reference sequence). This CDR3 reads CASSLWGPDSYNEQFF. CDR3 nucleotides: TGTGCCAGCAGTTTATGGGGACCCGACTCCTACAATGAGCAGTTCTTC.

This clonotype was seen repeatedly, ten times or more. The chain recombines TRBV6-5 with TRBJ1-1; 7 bases match TRBD1. This CDR3 region has 15 residues. The germline V gene encodes CDR1 MNHEY and CDR2 SVGAGI. With 0 bases clipped from V and 0 bases from J, the junction kept 1 base outside the gene matches. The CDR3 loop reads CASSYSQGMNTEAFF. In DNA form, the CDR3 reads TGTGCCAGCAGTTACTCACAGGGGATGAACACTGAAGCTTTCTTT.

This clonotype was recorded a few times. This chain links TRBV20-1 with TRBJ1-3, with a tentative D call TRBD1 (5 bases). Per the germline V gene, CDR1 is DFQATT and CDR2 is SNEGSKA (reference sequence). CDR3 length: 13 residues. V was clipped by 6 bases and J by 4 bases, with 13 bases between them. CDR3 sequence reads: CSASAGLGNTIYF. The CDR3 region has the DNA TGCAGTGCATCAGCGGGGCTGGGAAACACCATATATTTT.

The chain's CDR3 is CASVERANTDTQYF. CDR3 nucleotides: TGTGCCAGCGTCGAGAGGGCTAACACAGATACGCAGTATTTT. The gene calls are TRBV7-9 and TRBJ2-3; maybe TRBD2 (5 bases). The germline V gene encodes CDR1 SEHNR and CDR2 FQNEAQ (reference sequence). Trimming stripped 8 bases from V and 2 bases from J, with 14 bases between. There are 14 residues in the CDR3.